The T cell receptor beta chain described here comes from a study of patients and donors after allogeneic stem cell transplantation. Looked up from germline, CDR1 is MNHEY and CDR2 is SVGAGI. The CDR3 contains 13 residues. V was clipped by 8 bases and J by 2 bases, with 13 bases between them. One entry per CDR3 protein, called by TCRdb with MiXCR from the RT-PCR reads. The table records about 40,000 distinct CDR3 sequences, more than 30% of them present only once. The sample taken for sequencing was blood, either unsorted or a sorted T cell fraction (not recorded which). The V and J genes are TRBV6-5 and TRBJ2-7; a possible D gene is TRBD1 (6 bases). The TCR comes from a human donor who was either an allogeneic HSCT recipient or a stem cell or donor lymphocyte infusion donor (not recorded which). It is not recorded whose cells these are; they may come from a transplant donor. The CDR3: CASGIRGTYEQYF. CDR3 coding DNA: TGTGCCAGCGGTATAAGGGGGACCTACGAGCAGTACTTC.